The 27 T cell receptor beta chains presented below share a single source sample, sequenced in a study of regulatory T cells in long-lasting Graves disease. The time point: newly diagnosed GD, antithyroid drugs for less than 3 months. After RNA was extracted from PBMCs, the TCR library was made from it. According to the study, TCR beta libraries were built with iRepertoire HTBI primers and CDR3-region Arm-PCR. Using its own MiXCR run on the multiplex PCR reads, TCRdb lists one record per CDR3 protein. The sample contains approximately 350,000 distinct CDR3 sequences, around 15% of which appear only once. These same records also appear under a second study, on T cells in Graves' hyperthyroidism and ophthalmopathy.

This material consisted of peripheral blood mononuclear cells (PBMCs), taken at new diagnosis, from a patient treated with antithyroid drugs. The source is a woman aged 18-29 years with Graves disease.

The CDR3 loop reads CAWSGQESYNQPQHF. In DNA form, the CDR3 reads TGTGCCTGGAGTGGCCAGGAGTCCTACAATCAGCCCCAGCATTTT. The chain carries TRBV30 and TRBJ1-5; no definite D call. V was pared by 1 base and J by 3 bases, with 13 bases between. CDR1 GTSNPN and CDR2 SVGIG come from the germline V gene (reference sequence). The CDR3 has 15 residues.

This clonotype was detected a few times. The gene calls are TRBV29-1 and TRBJ1-1, with D uncertain. Per germline, CDR1 SQVTM and CDR2 ANQGSEA. V was pared by 2 bases and J by 1 base, with 11 bases between. CDR3 length equals 14 residues. CDR3 loop: CSVEFSNANTEAFF. The DNA of the CDR3 is TGCAGCGTTGAATTCTCAAACGCGAACACTGAAGCTTTCTTT. Full variable domain (remainder filled in from reference TRBV29-1 and TRBJ1-1): SAVISQKPSRDICQRGTSLTIQCQVDSQVTMMFWYRQQPGQSLTLIATANQGSEATYESGFVIDKFPISRPNLTFSTLTVSNMSPEDSSIYLCSVEFSNANTEAFFGQGTRLTVV.

This clonotype was seen repeatedly, ten times or more. The CDR3 is CASSPEAGGVTDTQYF. The CDR3 DNA is TGCGCCAGCAGCCCTGAAGCGGGAGGGGTCACAGATACGCAGTATTTT. J is TRBJ2-3 and V is TRBV5-1; 10 bases line up with TRBD2. The CDR3 spans 16 residues. The V gene's germline CDR1 is SGHRS and CDR2 YFSETQ. V lost 4 bases, J lost 2 bases, and 7 bases stayed unmatched.

This clonotype was recorded a few times. This chain joins TRBV27 and TRBJ2-1; 8 bases match TRBD1. CDR1 and CDR2 from the germline V gene are MNHEY and SMNVEV (reference sequence). The CDR3 length is 18 residues. Trimming at V came to 0 bases and at J to 5 bases, leaving 12 bases not matched to a gene. CDR3 coding DNA: TGTGCCAGCAGTTTATCTAACATGCGACAGGGGATCGACAATGAGCAGTTCTTC. It is translated as CASSLSNMRQGIDNEQFF.

The chain is built from TRBV7-6 and TRBJ2-2; D remains ambiguous. This CDR3 has 14 amino acids. CDR1 and CDR2 (germline): SGHVS, FNYEAQ. The V end lost 0 bases, the J end lost 6 bases, and 8 bases lay between the germline ends. CDR3 in amino acids: CASSLAYRSGELFF. The CDR3 nucleotides read TGTGCCAGCAGCTTAGCTTATCGGTCCGGGGAGCTGTTTTTT.

This clonotype was counted at least ten times. V usage is TRBV11-2 and J usage is TRBJ1-1, with a weak D call TRBD1 (5 bases). The CDR3 runs 15 residues. The V gene's germline CDR1 is SGHAT and CDR2 FQNNGV. Trimming removed 0 bases at V and 5 bases at J, with 13 bases between. The CDR3: CASSLEGTTWTEAFF. Written as DNA, the CDR3 is TGTGCCAGCAGCTTAGAGGGGACTACTTGGACTGAAGCTTTCTTT.

The genes are TRBV5-4 and TRBJ2-7; TRBD2 might be the D (5 bases). CDR1 SGHNT and CDR2 YYREEE come from the germline V gene (reference sequence). The CDR3 extends over 13 amino acids. V dropped 4 bases and J dropped 6 bases, with 14 bases sitting between them. DNA for the CDR3: TGTGCCAGCAGCAACGGCGGGTACGGCGAGCAGTACTTC. This encodes CASSNGGYGEQYF.

At least ten counts were recorded for this clonotype. V is TRBV7-9 and J is TRBJ2-7; 8 positions match TRBD2. Germline trimming cut 5 bases from V and 6 bases from J; bases unmatched to any gene: 12. The CDR3 covers 15 residues. Germline V gene sequence: CDR1 SEHNR, CDR2 FQNEAQ (reference sequence). In DNA, the CDR3 is TGTGCCAGCAGCGATCGGGGGGGAGCGGTGGGCGAGCAGTACTTC. Translated: CASSDRGGAVGEQYF.

The chain links TRBV15 to TRBJ2-7, with D possibly matching TRBD2 (6 bases). Germline CDR1 LNHNV, CDR2 YYDKDF (reference sequence). The CDR3 length is 14 residues. Trimming removed 1 base from V and 7 bases from J, with 14 bases in between. The CDR3 DNA sequence: TGTGCCACCAGCAGAGTGGGAGGCCACCAAGAGCAGTACTTC. Translation gives CATSRVGGHQEQYF.

The genes are TRBV18 and TRBJ1-6, with D unclear. The length of the CDR3 is 12 residues. Germline V gives CDR1 KGHSH, CDR2 LQKENI. V shed 6 bases and J shed 5 bases, with 5 bases lying between them. CDR3 bases: TGTGCCAGCTCCGTAAATAATTCACCCCTCCACTTT. Protein product: CASSVNNSPLHF.

At least ten counts were recorded for this clonotype. CDR3 coding DNA: TGTGCCAGCAAGGATTCCGGGAGGATGTACGAGCAGTACTTC. Protein product: CASKDSGRMYEQYF. The rearrangement links TRBV6-1 to TRBJ2-7; 7 nucleotides match TRBD2. J lost 4 bases, V lost 7 bases, and 10 bases had no gene match. This CDR3 is built from 14 residues. The germline gives CDR1 MNHNS, CDR2 SASEGT.

This clonotype was detected many times. This chain uses TRBV28 with TRBJ2-7; 10 bases map to TRBD2. The CDR3 sequence is 15 residues long. The trim removed 6 bases at V and 0 bases at J, leaving 5 bases unmatched. Germline V gives CDR1 MDHEN, CDR2 SYDVKM. The CDR3 is CASRAGGPGSYEQYF. The DNA of the CDR3 is TGTGCCAGCAGAGCGGGAGGGCCGGGCTCCTACGAGCAGTACTTC.

This clonotype was counted a few times. This chain joins TRBV6-2 or TRBV6-3 and TRBJ2-1; TRBD2 agrees at 7 bases. The length of the CDR3 is 16 residues. The germline V gene encodes CDR1 MNHEY and CDR2 SVGEGT. V lost 0 bases and J lost 7; bases outside the gene matches: 9. The CDR3 sequence: CASSYSGGMGPNEQFF. CDR3 coding DNA: TGTGCCAGCAGTTACTCGGGGGGGATGGGGCCAAATGAGCAGTTCTTC.

This clonotype was found many times. The gene calls are TRBV24-1 and TRBJ1-4, with a tentative D call TRBD1 (6 bases). V was cut by 2 bases and J by 0 bases, with 9 bases left in between. The CDR3 consists of 16 residues. Germline V gene sequence: CDR1 KGHDR, CDR2 SFDVKD. The CDR3 here is CATSDWDTATNEKLFF. The CDR3 bases are TGTGCCACCAGTGATTGGGACACCGCAACTAATGAAAAACTGTTTTTT.

This clonotype was detected a few times. The chain recombines TRBV5-4 with TRBJ2-7, with TRBD1 matching over 10 bases. CDR1 and CDR2 (germline): SGHNT, YYREEE (reference sequence). V dropped 4 bases and J dropped 6; count of bases not matched to a gene: 10. This CDR3 has 15 residues. The CDR3 here is CASSLPGQGLLEQYF. The DNA for the CDR3 is TGTGCCAGCAGCCTTCCGGGACAGGGGTTACTCGAGCAGTACTTC. The full variable domain, with the rest looked up from reference TRBV5-4 and TRBJ2-7, is ETGVTQSPTHLIKTRGQQVTLRCSSQSGHNTVSWYQQALGQGPQFIFQYYREEENGRGNFPPRFSGLQFPNYSSELNVNALELDDSALYLCASSLPGQGLLEQYFGPGTRLTVT.

This clonotype was counted at least ten times. The V call is TRBV5-1, the J call TRBJ2-1, with 9 bases identical to TRBD2. V shed 4 bases, J shed 5 bases, and the junction held 10 bases outside the gene matches. The CDR3 is 16 residues long. Germline loops: CDR1 SGHRS, CDR2 YFSETQ. The DNA of the CDR3 is TGCGCCAGCAGCCACCTTCCTAGCGGGAACCACAATGAGCAGTTCTTC. Amino acids: CASSHLPSGNHNEQFF.

This clonotype was observed at least ten times. The rearrangement joins TRBV5-1 to TRBJ2-6, with D possibly TRBD1 on 6 matching bases. This CDR3 has 18 amino acids. Germline values: CDR1 SGHRS, CDR2 YFSETQ. V was pared by 2 bases and J by 2 bases, with 17 bases between. DNA for the CDR3: TGCGCCAGCAGCTTATTCGAGGAAAGGACAGCTGGGGCCAACGTCCTGACTTTC. Protein product: CASSLFEERTAGANVLTF.

About this clonotype: A single base is all that separates this from a far larger clone, so a read error is likely. The chain recombines TRBV11-1 with TRBJ2-1; D may be TRBD2 (6 bases). Looked up from germline, CDR1 is SGHAT and CDR2 is FQDESV (reference sequence). V was pared by 6 bases and J by 12 bases, with 24 bases between. The CDR3 totals 15 residues. The CDR3 region is CASRQDLAGSGAQFF. The CDR3 bases are TGTGCCAGCAGACAAGATCTGGCGGGGAGCGGCGCGCAGTTCTTC.

Only a few counts were recorded for this clonotype. V gene TRBV20-1 combines with J gene TRBJ2-7; 8 bases agree with TRBD2. The ends lost 5 bases at V and 2 bases at J; junction bases unmatched: 11. Germline V lookup: CDR1 DFQATT, CDR2 SNEGSKA (reference sequence). The CDR3 is made up of 15 amino acids. This chain's CDR3 is CSAETEERETYEQYF. The CDR3 bases are TGCAGTGCTGAGACTGAGGAGCGGGAGACCTACGAGCAGTACTTC.

This clonotype has ten or more counts. The chain is built from TRBV20-1 and TRBJ2-5, with 8 bases that match TRBD2. Germline CDR1 is DFQATT and CDR2 is SNEGSKA (reference sequence). The CDR3 runs to 16 residues. V lost 8 bases and J lost 1; bases outside the gene matches: 15. The CDR3 bases are TGCAGTACCTCAGGGTCACGAGCGGGGGTCCAAGAGACCCAGTACTTC. This gives the protein CSTSGSRAGVQETQYF.

This clonotype was observed a handful of times. The chain uses TRBV24-1 and TRBJ2-1; weak D call: TRBD2 (6 bases). The ends were cut back, 5 bases at V and 4 bases at J, with 14 bases in the middle. CDR1 KGHDR and CDR2 SFDVKD come from the germline V gene. The CDR3 is made up of 15 amino acids. The CDR3 DNA follows: TGTGCCACCAGTGGTGCTAGCGCACAGTACAATGAGCAGTTCTTC. Protein: CATSGASAQYNEQFF.

This clonotype was recorded a few times. This chain connects TRBV6-1 to TRBJ1-2; D not certain. Between the trimmed V and J ends, which lost 0 bases and 4 bases, there was a span of 15 bases. CDR3 length equals 16 residues. CDR1 and CDR2 from the germline V gene are MNHNS and SASEGT. For the CDR3, the DNA is TGTGCCAGCAGTGAAGCAGAGGGAGACTCTCTCTATGGCTACACCTTC. Its protein product is CASSEAEGDSLYGYTF.

This chain uses TRBV27 with TRBJ1-6; D call uncertain. Germline V gives CDR1 MNHEY, CDR2 SMNVEV (reference sequence). V lost 5 bases, J lost 0 bases, and 8 bases lay in between. This CDR3 is 15 amino acids long. In nucleotides, the CDR3 is TGTGCCAGCAGTCGGGGAAGCTCCTATAATTCACCCCTCCACTTT. Translated, it gives CASSRGSSYNSPLHF.

This clonotype was seen many times. The chain couples TRBV6-1 to TRBJ2-7; weak D call: TRBD1 (6 bases). V dropped 6 bases and J dropped 9 bases, with 15 bases sitting between them. The CDR3 extends over 12 amino acids. CDR1 is MNHNS and CDR2 is SASEGT in the germline V gene. In DNA form, the CDR3 reads TGTGCCAGCAGAGGTACAGGGTCTGGGCAGTACTTC. Translating it yields CASRGTGSGQYF.

This clonotype was recorded a few times. The chain is built from TRBV25-1 and TRBJ2-4; TRBD2 might be the D (6 bases). This CDR3 region has 17 residues. V was trimmed by 2 bases and J by 0 bases, leaving 14 bases between them. CDR1 is MGHDK, CDR2 SYGVNS, per germline. Here the CDR3 reads CASSETLGRGAKNIQYF. CDR3 sequence (DNA): TGTGCCAGCAGTGAAACCCTCGGGCGGGGAGCCAAAAACATTCAGTACTTC.

This clonotype was seen a few times. This chain uses TRBV20-1 with TRBJ1-1; no definite D call. The CDR3 has 14 amino acids. Germline loops: CDR1 DFQATT, CDR2 SNEGSKA (reference sequence). V lost 3 bases, J lost 3 bases, and 14 bases lay in between. CDR3 in amino acids: CSASHLDGHTEAFF. The CDR3 DNA follows: TGCAGTGCTAGCCACCTGGATGGGCACACTGAAGCTTTCTTT.

The gene calls are TRBV29-1 and TRBJ2-1, with D perhaps given as TRBD1 or TRBD2 (6 bases each). The CDR3 covers 14 residues. Germline loops: CDR1 SQVTM, CDR2 ANQGSEA. Trimming shortened V by 4 bases and J by 7 bases, and 17 bases separated the two germline ends. The CDR3 nucleotides read TGCAGCGTTGTGGCCTGGGGGGACATAAATGAGCAGTTCTTC. Amino acid sequence: CSVVAWGDINEQFF.